What follows are 22 T cell receptor beta chains derived from one specimen sequenced in a study of blood T cell repertoires in COVID-19. The data were produced by immunoSEQ multiplex PCR, yet TCRdb's version contains in-frame clones alone and is incomplete. Among about 95,000 clones, roughly nine tenths were seen once, and the ten largest hold about 3.2%. Sequenced: peripheral blood. These receptors were taken from a woman in her 70s with acute or convalescent COVID-19.

The gene calls are TRBV4-1 and TRBJ1-6; D uncertain. CDR1 and CDR2 from the germline V gene are MGHRA and YSYEKL. Trimming cost V 0 bases and J 3 bases, with 6 bases left between them. CDR3 length equals 15 residues. The CDR3 coding sequence is TGCGCCAGCAGCCAAGACGGGGACTATAATTCACCCCTCCACTTT. This gives the protein CASSQDGDYNSPLHF.

The chain joins TRBV19 to TRBJ2-1; 10 bases agree with TRBD2. Germline assignment: CDR1 LNHDA and CDR2 SQIVND (reference sequence). This CDR3 comprises 16 residues. The trim removed 3 bases at V and 6 bases at J, leaving 8 bases unmatched. The CDR3: CASSIYRRTSGNEQFF. The CDR3 nucleotides are TGTGCCAGTAGTATTTACAGGCGGACTAGCGGCAATGAGCAGTTCTTC. Full variable domain (rest looked up from reference TRBV19 and TRBJ2-1): DGGITQSPKYLFRKEGQNVTLSCEQNLNHDAMYWYRQDPGQGLRLIYYSQIVNDFQKGDIAEGYSVSREKKESFPLTVTSAQKNPTAFYLCASSIYRRTSGNEQFFGPGTRLTVL.

This clone showed up just once. The chain is built from TRBV28 and TRBJ1-1; 8 nucleotides match TRBD1. Trimming removed 2 bases from V and 4 bases from J; junction bases left unmatched: 6. This CDR3 is built from 15 residues. Germline V gives CDR1 MDHEN, CDR2 SYDVKM. CDR3 amino acids: CASSLQGARTTEAFF. In DNA form, the CDR3 reads TGTGCCAGCAGTTTACAGGGGGCGCGTACCACTGAAGCTTTCTTT. Supplemented by reference TRBV28 and TRBJ1-1, the full variable domain reads DVKVTQSSRYLVKRTGEKVFLECVQDMDHENMFWYRQDPGLGLRLIYFSYDVKMKEKGDIPEGYSVSREKKERFSLILESASTNQTSMYLCASSLQGARTTEAFFGQGTRLTVV.

The V call is TRBV5-1, the J call TRBJ2-7, with 12 bases fitting TRBD2. V lost 4 bases, J lost 6 bases, and 11 bases stayed unmatched. There are 16 residues in the CDR3. The germline V gene encodes CDR1 SGHRS and CDR2 YFSETQ. The CDR3 DNA sequence: TGCGCCAGCAGCCCACAGCCGGCTAGCGGGAGGGCCGAGCAGTACTTC. It codes for CASSPQPASGRAEQYF.

The V and J genes are TRBV2 and TRBJ2-6; 10 bases agree with TRBD1. J was trimmed by 2 bases and V by 5 bases; bases with no gene match: 3. The CDR3 is made up of 16 amino acids. Germline V gives CDR1 SNHLY, CDR2 FYNNEI. This CDR3 reads CASSPGTGAGANVLTF. CDR3 DNA: TGTGCCAGCAGTCCCGGGACAGGGGCTGGGGCCAACGTCCTGACTTTC.

This chain links TRBV3-1 (or the pseudogene TRBV3-2) with TRBJ1-1; D remains unclear. The V end was cut by 2 bases, the J end by 4 bases, with 5 bases between. Germline V gene lookup returns CDR1 LGHDT and CDR2 YNNKEL (reference sequence). This CDR3 comprises 12 residues. In DNA, the CDR3 is TGTGCCAGCAGCCAAAGCGGCACTGAAGCTTTCTTT. Protein product: CASSQSGTEAFF.

The J gene is TRBJ2-5, the V gene TRBV11-3; D is unclear. V lost 4 bases to trimming and J lost 5 bases, with 8 bases between them. CDR3 size: 12 residues. The germline V gene encodes CDR1 SGHNT and CDR2 YENEEA. CDR3 sequence reads: CASSSNQETQYF. The CDR3 DNA reads TGTGCCAGCAGCTCCAATCAGGAGACCCAGTACTTC.

The gene calls are TRBV19 and TRBJ2-1; TRBD1 agrees at 7 bases. Unmatched junction bases numbered 1, after V lost 2 bases and J lost 0 bases. The CDR3 length is 15 residues. The germline V gene has CDR1 LNHDA and CDR2 SQIVND (reference sequence). In nucleotides, the CDR3 is TGTGCCAGTAGTATAACAGGGGACTCCTACAATGAGCAGTTCTTC. Translation: CASSITGDSYNEQFF. Looking up the rest from reference TRBV19 and TRBJ2-1 gives the full variable domain: DGGITQSPKYLFRKEGQNVTLSCEQNLNHDAMYWYRQDPGQGLRLIYYSQIVNDFQKGDIAEGYSVSREKKESFPLTVTSAQKNPTAFYLCASSITGDSYNEQFFGPGTRLTVL.

The V and J genes are TRBV11-2 and TRBJ1-1, with 10 bases that match TRBD1. With V trimmed by 6 bases and J by 3 bases, 7 bases remained unmatched. CDR3 length: 15 residues. Germline values: CDR1 SGHAT, CDR2 FQNNGV. CDR3 sequence (DNA): TGTGCCAGCAGACGGACAGGGGGGTTGGACACTGAAGCTTTCTTT. Residues: CASRRTGGLDTEAFF.

V gene TRBV6-5 combines with J gene TRBJ2-1; 8 positions match TRBD1. V was clipped by 6 bases and J by 1 base; unmatched bases: 5. This CDR3 region has 15 residues. Germline-derived CDR1 and CDR2 are MNHEY and SVGAGI. CDR3 loop: CASRLRQGSYNEQFF. DNA of the CDR3: TGTGCCAGCAGACTGCGACAGGGGTCCTACAATGAGCAGTTCTTC.

The chain is built from TRBV29-1 and TRBJ2-7, with TRBD1 matching over 10 bases. Germline V gives CDR1 SQVTM, CDR2 ANQGSEA. V gave up 8 bases and J gave up 5 bases; unmatched junction bases: 9. The CDR3 has 13 residues. CDR3 loop: CSHSGGTGDEQYF. The DNA for the CDR3 is TGCAGCCATTCGGGTGGGACAGGGGACGAGCAGTACTTC.

The chain carries TRBV6-1 and TRBJ2-7; D is perhaps TRBD2 (5 bases). The CDR3 is 16 residues long. Trimming cost V 3 bases and J 0 bases, with 15 bases left between them. Germline lookup yields CDR1 MNHNS and CDR2 SASEGT. Here the CDR3 reads CASSDVRVGSSYEQYV. Here the CDR3 DNA reads TGTGCCAGCAGTGATGTAAGGGTAGGGAGCTCCTACGAGCAGTACGTC.

The gene calls are TRBV7-8 and TRBJ1-6; D call uncertain. Deletions cut 5 bases from V and 0 bases from J, with 8 bases between. CDR3 length: 15 residues. The germline CDR1 and CDR2 sequences are SGHVS and FQNEAQ. The CDR3 reads CASSLWSSYNSPLHF. DNA for the CDR3: TGTGCCAGCAGCCTTTGGAGCTCCTATAATTCACCCCTCCACTTT.

The CDR3 region is CASSAQGSPYNEQFF. CDR3 sequence (DNA): TGTGCCAGCAGTGCTCAGGGTTCGCCTTACAATGAGCAGTTCTTC. This chain connects TRBV2 to TRBJ2-1; TRBD1 is a possible D gene (5 bases). Trimming left V 4 bases short and J 4 bases short, with 14 bases between. Germline loops: CDR1 SNHLY, CDR2 FYNNEI. The CDR3 is 15 residues long.

As concerns this clone: Sequence at one end of the junction differs from germline and may be a read error. The J gene is TRBJ1-2, the V gene TRBV6-5; 8 nucleotides line up with TRBD1. Germline CDR1 MNHEY, CDR2 SVGAGI. The CDR3 covers 14 residues. This CDR3 reads CAGSLSGGLYGYTF. CDR3 nucleotide sequence: TGTGCCGGCAGCTTGTCAGGGGGCCTCTATGGCTACACCTTC.

V usage is TRBV7-2 and J usage is TRBJ1-1, with 7 bases that match TRBD1. The germline gives CDR1 SGHTA, CDR2 FQGNSA. The CDR3 has 15 amino acids. Unmatched junction bases numbered 9, after V lost 5 bases and J lost 3 bases. The CDR3 loop is CASSPFGTADTEAFF. The CDR3 bases are TGTGCCAGCAGCCCATTTGGGACAGCTGACACTGAAGCTTTCTTT.

The V and J genes are TRBV11-1 and TRBJ1-1; TRBD1 matches 9 bases. CDR3 size: 16 residues. Germline values: CDR1 SGHAT, CDR2 FQDESV (reference sequence). V was clipped by 5 bases and J by 4 bases; unmatched bases: 11. The CDR3 region is CASSPGQGRLATEAFF. DNA for the CDR3: TGTGCCAGCAGCCCGGGACAGGGCAGGTTGGCCACTGAAGCTTTCTTT.

The genes are TRBV19 and TRBJ2-1; D ambiguous. The CDR3 runs 14 residues. Germline values: CDR1 LNHDA, CDR2 SQIVND (reference sequence). The ends were cut back, 5 bases at V and 3 bases at J, with 11 bases in the middle. CDR3 bases: TGTGCCAGTAGTGGAGATGTTAGCTACAATGAGCAGTTCTTC. This sequence encodes CASSGDVSYNEQFF.

This clone appeared once. The gene calls are TRBV3-1 (or the pseudogene TRBV3-2) and TRBJ2-7; the D is unclear. Germline V gives CDR1 LGHDT, CDR2 YNNKEL (reference sequence). CDR3 length: 14 amino acids. Trimming shortened V by 3 bases and J by 3 bases, and 12 bases separated the two germline ends. The CDR3 sequence: CASSHSVSGYEQYF. The CDR3 DNA reads as TGTGCCAGCAGCCACAGCGTCTCCGGCTACGAGCAGTACTTC.

CDR3 sequence (DNA): TGTGCCAGCAGCTTGTCCGACATTTTCTCTGGAAACACCATATATTTT. It yields the protein CASSLSDIFSGNTIYF. This rearrangement joins TRBV5-6 to TRBJ1-3; D is ambiguous. The germline V gene encodes CDR1 SGHDT and CDR2 YYEEEE. This CDR3 has 16 residues. Trimming cost V 1 base and J 0 bases, with 11 bases left between them.

The chain combines TRBV19 with TRBJ2-2, with 8 bases matching TRBD1. The V gene's germline CDR1 is LNHDA and CDR2 SQIVND (reference sequence). The CDR3 consists of 15 residues. J lost 5 bases, V lost 3 bases, and 5 bases had no gene match. The CDR3 here is CASSMTGVVTGELFF. As DNA, the CDR3 is TGTGCCAGTAGTATGACAGGGGTCGTTACCGGGGAGCTGTTTTTT.

This chain uses TRBV4-2 with TRBJ2-1; TRBD1 is a possible D gene (6 bases). Germline V lookup: CDR1 LGHNA, CDR2 YNFKEQ. Trimming removed 4 bases from V and 4 bases from J, with 14 bases in between. The CDR3 is 15 amino acids. This chain's CDR3 is CASSLRGQGYNEQFF. In DNA form, the CDR3 reads TGTGCCAGCAGCCTACGGGGACAAGGATACAATGAGCAGTTCTTC.